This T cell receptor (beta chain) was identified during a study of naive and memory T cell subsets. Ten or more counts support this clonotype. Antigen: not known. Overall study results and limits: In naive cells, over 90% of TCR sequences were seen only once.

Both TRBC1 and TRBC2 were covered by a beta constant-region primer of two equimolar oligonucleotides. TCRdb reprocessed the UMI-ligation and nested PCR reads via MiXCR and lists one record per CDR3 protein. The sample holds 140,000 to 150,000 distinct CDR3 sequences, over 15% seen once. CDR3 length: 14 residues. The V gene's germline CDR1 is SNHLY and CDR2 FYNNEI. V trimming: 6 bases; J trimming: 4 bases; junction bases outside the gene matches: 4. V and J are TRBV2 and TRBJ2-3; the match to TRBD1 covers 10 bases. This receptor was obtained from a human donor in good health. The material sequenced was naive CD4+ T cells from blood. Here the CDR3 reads CASSRDRGADTQYF. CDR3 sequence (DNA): TGTGCCAGCAGCCGGGACAGGGGTGCAGATACGCAGTATTTT. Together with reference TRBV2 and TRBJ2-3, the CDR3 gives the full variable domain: EPEVTQTPSHQVTQMGQEVILRCVPISNHLYFYWYRQILGQKVEFLVSFYNNEISEKSEIFDDQFSVERPDGSNFTLKIRSTKLEDSAMYFCASSRDRGADTQYFGPGTRLTVL.